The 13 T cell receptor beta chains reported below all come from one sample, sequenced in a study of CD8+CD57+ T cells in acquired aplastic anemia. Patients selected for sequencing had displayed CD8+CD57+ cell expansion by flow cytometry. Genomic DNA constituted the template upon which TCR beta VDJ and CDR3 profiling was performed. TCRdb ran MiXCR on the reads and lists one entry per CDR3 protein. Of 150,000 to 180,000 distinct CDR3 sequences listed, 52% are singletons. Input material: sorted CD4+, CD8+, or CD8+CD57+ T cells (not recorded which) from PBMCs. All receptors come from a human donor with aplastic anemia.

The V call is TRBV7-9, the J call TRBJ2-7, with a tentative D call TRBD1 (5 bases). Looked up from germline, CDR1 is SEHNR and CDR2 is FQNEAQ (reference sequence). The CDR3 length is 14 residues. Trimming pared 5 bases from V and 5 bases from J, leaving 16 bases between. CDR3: CASSRFTQGDEQYF. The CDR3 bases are TGTGCCAGCAGCCGTTTCACCCAGGGCGACGAGCAGTACTTC.

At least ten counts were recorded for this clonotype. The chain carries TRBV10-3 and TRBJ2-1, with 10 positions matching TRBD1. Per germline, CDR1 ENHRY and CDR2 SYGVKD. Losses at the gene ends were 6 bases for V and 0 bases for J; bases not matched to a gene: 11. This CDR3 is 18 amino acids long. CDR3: CAISVPGQGTSSYNEQFF. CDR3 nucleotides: TGTGCCATCAGCGTCCCGGGACAGGGGACTAGCTCCTACAATGAGCAGTTCTTC.

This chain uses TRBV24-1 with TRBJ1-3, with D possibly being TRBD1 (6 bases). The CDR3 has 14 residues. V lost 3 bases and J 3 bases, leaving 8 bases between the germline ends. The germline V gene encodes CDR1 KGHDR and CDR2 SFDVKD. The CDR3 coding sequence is TGTGCCACCAGTGATCCAGGGGATGGAAACACCATATATTTT. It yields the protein CATSDPGDGNTIYF.

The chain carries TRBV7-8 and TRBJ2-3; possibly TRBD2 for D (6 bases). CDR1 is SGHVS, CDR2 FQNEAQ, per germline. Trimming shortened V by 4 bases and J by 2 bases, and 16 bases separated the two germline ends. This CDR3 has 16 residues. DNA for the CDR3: TGTGCCAGCAGCTCTCTCTTCGGGGGTACCACAGATACGCAGTATTTT. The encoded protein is CASSSLFGGTTDTQYF.

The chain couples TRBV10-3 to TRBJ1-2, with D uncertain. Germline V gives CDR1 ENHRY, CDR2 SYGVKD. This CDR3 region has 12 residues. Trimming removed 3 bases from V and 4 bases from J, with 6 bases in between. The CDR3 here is CAISEQTYGYTF. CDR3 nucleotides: TGTGCCATCAGTGAACAGACCTATGGCTACACCTTC.

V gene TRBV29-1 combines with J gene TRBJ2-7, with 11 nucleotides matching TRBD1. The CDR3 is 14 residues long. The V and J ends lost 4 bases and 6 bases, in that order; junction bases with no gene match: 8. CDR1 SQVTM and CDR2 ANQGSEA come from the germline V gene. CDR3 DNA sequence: TGCAGCGTTGGAAGTAGGACAGGGGGCGGCGAGCAGTACTTC. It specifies CSVGSRTGGGEQYF.

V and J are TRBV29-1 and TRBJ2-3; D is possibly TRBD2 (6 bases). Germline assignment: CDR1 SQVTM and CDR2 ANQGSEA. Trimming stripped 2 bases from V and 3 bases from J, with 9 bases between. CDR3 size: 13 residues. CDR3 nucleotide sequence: TGCAGCGTTGAACGGGACTTAACAGATACGCAGTATTTT. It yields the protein CSVERDLTDTQYF.

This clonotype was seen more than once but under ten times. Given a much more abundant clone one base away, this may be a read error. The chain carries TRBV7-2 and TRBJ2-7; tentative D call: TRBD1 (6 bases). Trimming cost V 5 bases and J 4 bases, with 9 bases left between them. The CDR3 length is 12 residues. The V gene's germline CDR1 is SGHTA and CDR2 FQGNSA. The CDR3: CASSQDSYEQYF. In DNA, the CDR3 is TGTGCCAGCAGCCAGGACAGTTACGAGCAGTACTTC.

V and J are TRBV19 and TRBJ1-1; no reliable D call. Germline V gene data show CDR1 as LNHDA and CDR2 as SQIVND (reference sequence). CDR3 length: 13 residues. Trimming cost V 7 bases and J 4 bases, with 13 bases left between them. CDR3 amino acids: CASNRVFGTEAFF. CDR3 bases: TGTGCCAGTAACCGGGTATTTGGCACTGAAGCTTTCTTT.

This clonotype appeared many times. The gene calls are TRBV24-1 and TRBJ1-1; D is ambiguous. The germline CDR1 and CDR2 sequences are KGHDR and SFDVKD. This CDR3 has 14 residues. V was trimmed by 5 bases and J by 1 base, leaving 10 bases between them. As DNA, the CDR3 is TGTGCCACCAGTGGACCGGCCTGGAACACTGAAGCTTTCTTT. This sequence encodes CATSGPAWNTEAFF.

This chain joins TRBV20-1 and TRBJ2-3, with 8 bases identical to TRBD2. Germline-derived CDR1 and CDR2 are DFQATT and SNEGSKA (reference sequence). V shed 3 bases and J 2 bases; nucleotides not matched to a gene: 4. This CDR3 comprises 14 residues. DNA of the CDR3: TGCAGTGCTAGTGGGACTAGTCTCACAGATACGCAGTATTTT. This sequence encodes CSASGTSLTDTQYF.

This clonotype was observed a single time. The CDR3 DNA reads TGTGCCATCAGCGCCAGCAGCCAAGATTTAACCTACAATGAGCAGTTCTTC. Translated: CAISASSQDLTYNEQFF. The chain employs TRBV10-3 and TRBJ2-1; no reliable D call. V lost 6 bases, J lost 2 bases, and 20 bases lay in between. This CDR3 is built from 17 residues. Per germline, CDR1 ENHRY and CDR2 SYGVKD.

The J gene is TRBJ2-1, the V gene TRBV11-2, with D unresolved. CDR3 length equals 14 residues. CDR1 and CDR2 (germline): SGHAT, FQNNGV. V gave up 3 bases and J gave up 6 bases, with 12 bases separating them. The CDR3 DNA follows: TGTGCCAGCAGCTTGGGTGGGAACCTCAATGAGCAGTTCTTC. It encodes CASSLGGNLNEQFF.